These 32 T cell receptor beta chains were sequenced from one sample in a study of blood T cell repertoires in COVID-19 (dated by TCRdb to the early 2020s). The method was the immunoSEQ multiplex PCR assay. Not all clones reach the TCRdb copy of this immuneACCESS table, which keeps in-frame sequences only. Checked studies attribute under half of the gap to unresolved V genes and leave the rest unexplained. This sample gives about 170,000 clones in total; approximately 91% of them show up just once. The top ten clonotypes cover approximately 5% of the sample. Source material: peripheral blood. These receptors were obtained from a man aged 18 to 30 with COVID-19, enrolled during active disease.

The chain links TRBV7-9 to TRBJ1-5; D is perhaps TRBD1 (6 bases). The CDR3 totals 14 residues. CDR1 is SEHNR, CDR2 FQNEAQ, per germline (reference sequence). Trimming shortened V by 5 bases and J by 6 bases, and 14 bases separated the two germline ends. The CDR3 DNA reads TGTGCCAGCAGCACCGGACAGTCCAGTCAGCCCCAGCATTTT. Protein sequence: CASSTGQSSQPQHF.

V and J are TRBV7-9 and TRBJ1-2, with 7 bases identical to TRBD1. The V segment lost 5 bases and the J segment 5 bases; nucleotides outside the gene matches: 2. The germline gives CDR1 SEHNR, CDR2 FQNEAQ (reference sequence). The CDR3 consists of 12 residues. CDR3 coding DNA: TGTGCCAGCAGCCTGGGACAGTATGGCTACACCTTC. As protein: CASSLGQYGYTF.

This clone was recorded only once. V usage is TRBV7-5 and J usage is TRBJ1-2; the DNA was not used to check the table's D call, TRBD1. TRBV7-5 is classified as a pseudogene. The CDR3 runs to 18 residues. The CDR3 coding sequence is TGTGCCAGAAGCTTAGGTCGACAGGGAAAACCAGAAGGCTATGGCTACACCTTC. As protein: CARSLGRQGKPEGYGYTF.

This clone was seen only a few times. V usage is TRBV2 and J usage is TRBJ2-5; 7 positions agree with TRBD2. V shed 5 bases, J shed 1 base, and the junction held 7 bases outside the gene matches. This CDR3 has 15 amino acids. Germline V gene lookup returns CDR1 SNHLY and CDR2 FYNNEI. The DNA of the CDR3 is TGTGCCAGCAGTCAGGGCGGGAGACCCCAAGAGACCCAGTACTTC. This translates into CASSQGGRPQETQYF.

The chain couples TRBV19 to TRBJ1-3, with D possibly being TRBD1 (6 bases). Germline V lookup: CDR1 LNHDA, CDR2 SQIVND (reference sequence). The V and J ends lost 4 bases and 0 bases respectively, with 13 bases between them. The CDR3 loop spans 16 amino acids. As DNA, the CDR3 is TGTGCCAGTAGTAAAAGGACAGCGGACTCTGGAAACACCATATATTTT. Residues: CASSKRTADSGNTIYF.

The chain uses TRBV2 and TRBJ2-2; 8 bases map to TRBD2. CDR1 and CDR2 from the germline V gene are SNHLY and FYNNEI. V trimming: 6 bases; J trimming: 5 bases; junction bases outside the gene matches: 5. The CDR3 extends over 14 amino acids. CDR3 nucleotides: TGTGCCAGCAGGCGTTTAGCGGGAACCGGGGAGCTGTTTTTT. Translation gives CASRRLAGTGELFF. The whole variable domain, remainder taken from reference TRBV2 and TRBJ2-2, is EPEVTQTPSHQVTQMGQEVILRCVPISNHLYFYWYRQILGQKVEFLVSFYNNEISEKSEIFDDQFSVERPDGSNFTLKIRSTKLEDSAMYFCASRRLAGTGELFFGEGSRLTVL.

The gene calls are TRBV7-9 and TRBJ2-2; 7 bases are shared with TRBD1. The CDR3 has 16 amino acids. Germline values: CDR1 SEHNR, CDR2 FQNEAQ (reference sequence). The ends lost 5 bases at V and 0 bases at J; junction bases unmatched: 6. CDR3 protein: CASSPFGTANTGELFF. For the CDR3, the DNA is TGTGCCAGCAGCCCCTTTGGGACAGCGAACACCGGGGAGCTGTTTTTT.

The CDR3 region is CASSLDQTENYGYTF. The CDR3 coding sequence is TGTGCCAGCAGCCTGGACCAGACAGAGAACTATGGCTACACCTTC. V and J are TRBV5-5 and TRBJ1-2; tentative D call: TRBD1 (5 bases). The germline CDR1 and CDR2 sequences are SGHKS and YYEKEE (reference sequence). The CDR3 loop spans 15 amino acids. The V and J ends lost 4 bases and 2 bases respectively, with 15 bases between them.

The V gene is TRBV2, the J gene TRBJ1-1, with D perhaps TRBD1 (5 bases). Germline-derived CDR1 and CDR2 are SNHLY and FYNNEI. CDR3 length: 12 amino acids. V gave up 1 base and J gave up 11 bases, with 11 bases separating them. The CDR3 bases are TGTGCCAGCAGTGAAGGGGTTAGGGGCGCTTTCTTT. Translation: CASSEGVRGAFF.

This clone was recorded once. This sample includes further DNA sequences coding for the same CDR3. The CDR3 loop is CASSLRGRNQPQHF. In DNA, the CDR3 is TGTGCCAGCAGTTTGAGGGGGCGTAATCAGCCCCAGCATTTT. This chain links TRBV27 with TRBJ1-5; 7 nucleotides line up with TRBD1. The CDR3 covers 14 residues. CDR1 MNHEY and CDR2 SMNVEV come from the germline V gene (reference sequence). With 3 bases clipped from V and 4 bases from J, the junction kept 3 bases outside the gene matches.

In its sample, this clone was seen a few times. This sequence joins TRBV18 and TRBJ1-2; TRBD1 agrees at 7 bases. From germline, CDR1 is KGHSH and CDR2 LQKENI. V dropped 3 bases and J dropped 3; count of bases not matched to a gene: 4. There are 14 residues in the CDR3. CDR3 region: CASSPLTGDYGYTF. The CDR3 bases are TGTGCCAGCTCACCCCTAACAGGGGACTATGGCTACACCTTC.

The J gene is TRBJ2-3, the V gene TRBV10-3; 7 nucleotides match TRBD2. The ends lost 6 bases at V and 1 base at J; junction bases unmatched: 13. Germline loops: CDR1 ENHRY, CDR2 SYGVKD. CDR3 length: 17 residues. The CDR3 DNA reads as TGTGCCATCAGGGCGGCTAGCGGAGGGAGGGGCACAGATACGCAGTATTTT. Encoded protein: CAIRAASGGRGTDTQYF.

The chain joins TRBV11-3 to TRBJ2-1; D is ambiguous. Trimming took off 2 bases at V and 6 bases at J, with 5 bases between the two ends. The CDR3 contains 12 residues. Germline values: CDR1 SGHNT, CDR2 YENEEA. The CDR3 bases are TGTGCCAGCAGCTTAAGCCGCAATGAGCAGTTCTTC. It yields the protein CASSLSRNEQFF. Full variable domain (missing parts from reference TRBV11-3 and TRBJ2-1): EAGVVQSPRYKIIEKKQPVAFWCNPISGHNTLYWYLQNLGQGPELLIRYENEEAVDDSQLPKDRFSAERLKGVDSTLKIQPAELGDSAVYLCASSLSRNEQFFGPGTRLTVL.

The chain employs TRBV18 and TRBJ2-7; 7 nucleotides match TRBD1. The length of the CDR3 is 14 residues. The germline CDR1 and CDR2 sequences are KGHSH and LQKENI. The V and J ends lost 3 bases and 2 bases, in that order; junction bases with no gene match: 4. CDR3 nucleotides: TGTGCCAGCTCACCCCCAGGGGGAGCCTACGAGCAGTACTTC. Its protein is CASSPPGGAYEQYF.

CDR3: CASSSIGTSGFLNQPQHF. CDR3 in DNA: TGTGCCAGCAGTTCCATAGGGACTTCAGGGTTCCTCAATCAGCCCCAGCATTTT. This chain links TRBV28 with TRBJ1-5; D is perhaps TRBD1 (5 bases). The ends were cut back, 4 bases at V and 3 bases at J, with 22 bases in the middle. The CDR3 spans 18 residues. Germline CDR1 MDHEN, CDR2 SYDVKM.

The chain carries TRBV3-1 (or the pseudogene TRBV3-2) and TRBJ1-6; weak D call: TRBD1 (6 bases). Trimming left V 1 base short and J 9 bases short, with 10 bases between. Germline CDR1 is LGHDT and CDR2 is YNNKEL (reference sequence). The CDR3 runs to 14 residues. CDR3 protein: CASSQGTESSPLHF. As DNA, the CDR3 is TGTGCCAGCAGCCAAGGGACAGAATCTTCACCCCTCCACTTT.

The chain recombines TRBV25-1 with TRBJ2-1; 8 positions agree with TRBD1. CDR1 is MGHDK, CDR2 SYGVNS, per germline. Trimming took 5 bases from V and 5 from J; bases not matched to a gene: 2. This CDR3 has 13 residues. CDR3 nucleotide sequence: TGTGCCAGCAGTCGACAGGGGAACAATGAGCAGTTCTTC. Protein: CASSRQGNNEQFF.

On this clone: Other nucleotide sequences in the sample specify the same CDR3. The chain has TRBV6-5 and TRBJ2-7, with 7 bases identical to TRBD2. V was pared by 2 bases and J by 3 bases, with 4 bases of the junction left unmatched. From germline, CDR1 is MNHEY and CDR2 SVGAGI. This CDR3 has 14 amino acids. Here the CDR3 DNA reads TGTGCCAGCAGTTACGGGAGGGGTGGCTACGAGCAGTACTTC. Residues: CASSYGRGGYEQYF.

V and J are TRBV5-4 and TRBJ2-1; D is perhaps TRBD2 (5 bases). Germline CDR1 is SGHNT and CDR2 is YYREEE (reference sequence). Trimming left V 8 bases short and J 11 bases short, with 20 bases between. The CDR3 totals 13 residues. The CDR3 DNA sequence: TGTGCCAGTCGCGTGGAAGCGGTGGGGAAGCAGTTCTTC. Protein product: CASRVEAVGKQFF.

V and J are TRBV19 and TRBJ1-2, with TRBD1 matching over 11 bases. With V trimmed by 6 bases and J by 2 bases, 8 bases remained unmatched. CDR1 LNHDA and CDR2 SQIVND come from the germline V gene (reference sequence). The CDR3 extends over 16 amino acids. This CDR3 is CASRAPGQGANYGYTF. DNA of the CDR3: TGTGCCAGTAGAGCCCCCGGACAGGGGGCAAACTATGGCTACACCTTC.

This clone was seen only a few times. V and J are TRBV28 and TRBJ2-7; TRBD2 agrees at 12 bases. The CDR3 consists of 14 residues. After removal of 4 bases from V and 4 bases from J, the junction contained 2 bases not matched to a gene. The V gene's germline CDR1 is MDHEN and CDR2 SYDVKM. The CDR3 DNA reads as TGTGCCAGCAGTTCTAGCGGGAGGGGATACGAGCAGTACTTC. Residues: CASSSSGRGYEQYF. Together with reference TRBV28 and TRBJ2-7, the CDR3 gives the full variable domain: DVKVTQSSRYLVKRTGEKVFLECVQDMDHENMFWYRQDPGLGLRLIYFSYDVKMKEKGDIPEGYSVSREKKERFSLILESASTNQTSMYLCASSSSGRGYEQYFGPGTRLTVT.

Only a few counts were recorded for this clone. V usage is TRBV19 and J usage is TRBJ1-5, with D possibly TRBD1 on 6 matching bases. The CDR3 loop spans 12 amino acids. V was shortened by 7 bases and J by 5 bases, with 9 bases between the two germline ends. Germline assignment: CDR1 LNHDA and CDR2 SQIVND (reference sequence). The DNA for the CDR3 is TGTGCCAGTAACAGGGTAGATCAGCCCCAGCATTTT. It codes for CASNRVDQPQHF.

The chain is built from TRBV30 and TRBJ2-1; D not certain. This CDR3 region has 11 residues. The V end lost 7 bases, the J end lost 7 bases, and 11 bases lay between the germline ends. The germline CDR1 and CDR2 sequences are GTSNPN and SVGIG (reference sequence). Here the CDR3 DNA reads TGTGCCTACCGCCGAGTTAATGAGCAGTTCTTC. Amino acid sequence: CAYRRVNEQFF.

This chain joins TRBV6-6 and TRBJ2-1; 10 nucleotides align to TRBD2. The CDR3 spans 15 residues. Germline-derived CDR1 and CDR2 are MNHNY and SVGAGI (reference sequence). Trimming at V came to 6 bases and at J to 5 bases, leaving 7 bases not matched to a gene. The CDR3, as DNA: TGTGCCAGCAGCAGAGCGGGGGGGTCTAACAATGAGCAGTTCTTC. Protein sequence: CASSRAGGSNNEQFF.

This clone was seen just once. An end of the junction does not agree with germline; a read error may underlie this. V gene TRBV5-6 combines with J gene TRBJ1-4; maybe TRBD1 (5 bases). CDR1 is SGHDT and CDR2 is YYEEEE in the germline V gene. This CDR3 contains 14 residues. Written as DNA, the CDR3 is TGTGCCAGCAGGAAGGGGTCAACTAATGAAAAACTGCTTTTT. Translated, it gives CASRKGSTNEKLLF.

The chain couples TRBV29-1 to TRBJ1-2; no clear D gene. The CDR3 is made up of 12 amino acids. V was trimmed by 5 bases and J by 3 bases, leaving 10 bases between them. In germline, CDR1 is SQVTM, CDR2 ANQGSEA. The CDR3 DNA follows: TGCAGCGTTCACGAGGGCGACTATGGCTACACCTTC. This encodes CSVHEGDYGYTF.

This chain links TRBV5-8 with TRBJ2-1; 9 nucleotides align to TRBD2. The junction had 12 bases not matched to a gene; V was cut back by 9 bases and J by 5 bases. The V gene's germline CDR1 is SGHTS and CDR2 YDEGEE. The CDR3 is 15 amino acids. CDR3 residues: CANLPVVAGDNEQFF. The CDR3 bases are TGTGCCAACCTACCGGTGGTAGCGGGAGACAATGAGCAGTTCTTC.

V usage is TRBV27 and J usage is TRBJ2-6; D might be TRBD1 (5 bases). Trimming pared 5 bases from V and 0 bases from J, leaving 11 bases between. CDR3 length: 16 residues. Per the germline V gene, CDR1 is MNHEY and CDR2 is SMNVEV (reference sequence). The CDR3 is CASSTRQISGANVLTF. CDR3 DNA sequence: TGTGCCAGCAGTACCCGACAGATCTCTGGGGCCAACGTCCTGACTTTC.

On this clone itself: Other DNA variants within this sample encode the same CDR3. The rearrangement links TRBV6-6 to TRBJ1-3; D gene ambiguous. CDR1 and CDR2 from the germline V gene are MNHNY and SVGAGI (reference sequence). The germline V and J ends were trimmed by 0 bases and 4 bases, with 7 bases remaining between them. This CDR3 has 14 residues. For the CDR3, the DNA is TGTGCCAGCAGTTACTCTCCAGGAGGAAACACCATATATTTT. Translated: CASSYSPGGNTIYF.

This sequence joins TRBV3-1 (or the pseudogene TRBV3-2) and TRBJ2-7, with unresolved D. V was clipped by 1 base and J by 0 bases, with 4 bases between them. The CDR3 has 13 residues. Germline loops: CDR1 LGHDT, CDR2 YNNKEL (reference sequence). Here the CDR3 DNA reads TGTGCCAGCAGCCAAGGTCACTCCTACGAGCAGTACTTC. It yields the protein CASSQGHSYEQYF.

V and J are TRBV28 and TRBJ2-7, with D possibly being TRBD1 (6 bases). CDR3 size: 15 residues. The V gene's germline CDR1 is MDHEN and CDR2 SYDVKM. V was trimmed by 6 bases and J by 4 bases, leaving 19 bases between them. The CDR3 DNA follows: TGTGCCAGCAGCCTGACATGGGGACAAAATTACGAGCAGTACTTC. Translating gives CASSLTWGQNYEQYF.

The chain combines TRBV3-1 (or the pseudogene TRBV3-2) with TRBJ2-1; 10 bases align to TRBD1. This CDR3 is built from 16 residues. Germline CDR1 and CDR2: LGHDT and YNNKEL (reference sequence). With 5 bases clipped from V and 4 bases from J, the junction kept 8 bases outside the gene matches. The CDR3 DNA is TGTGCCAGCAGCGCCTCTCGGGACAGGGGTTACAATGAGCAGTTCTTC. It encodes CASSASRDRGYNEQFF.